A single sample is the source of the 4 T cell receptor beta chains below, sequenced in a study of T cells in Graves' hyperthyroidism and ophthalmopathy. TCR beta CDR3 regions were amplified from RNA transcripts. When the TCR CDR3 underwent first-round RT-PCR, the HTBI primer set was used. TCRdb re-called the multiplex PCR reads through MiXCR, storing one row per CDR3 protein. The sample holds 600,000 to 700,000 distinct CDR3 sequences, approximately 42% seen once. The sample comprised peripheral blood or thyroid tissue (not recorded which). Source of these receptors: an adult man with Graves' disease, either hyperthyroidism or ophthalmopathy (not recorded which).

In its sample, this clonotype was seen once. This clone may be a read error of a much larger clone one base away. V is TRBV7-9 and J is TRBJ1-6; D gene uncertain. Germline CDR1 SEHNR, CDR2 FQNEAQ (reference sequence). CDR3 length equals 16 residues. Trimming stripped 3 bases from V and 3 bases from J, with 12 bases between. The CDR3 sequence: CASSFGRSFYNSPLHF. DNA of the CDR3: TGTGCCAGCAGCTTCGGCCGGAGCTTCTATAATTCACCCCTCCACTTT.

Remarks on this clonotype: This could be a read error, since a much larger clone is one nucleotide away. J is TRBJ1-5 and V is TRBV25-1; D uncertain. CDR3 length: 14 amino acids. CDR1 is MGHDK and CDR2 is SYGVNS in the germline V gene. CDR3 residues: CASSEPRSKQPQHF. The CDR3 bases are TGTGCCAGCAGTGAGCCCAGGAGCAAGCAGCCCCAGCATTTT.

CDR3 bases: TGTGCCAGCAGTTCGGACAGGGGTTATGATCAGCCCCAGCATTTT. It encodes CASSSDRGYDQPQHF. V usage is TRBV12-3 or TRBV12-4 and J usage is TRBJ1-5; 9 nucleotides match TRBD1. The V and J ends lost 4 bases and 5 bases, in that order; junction bases with no gene match: 6. The CDR3 spans 15 residues.

This sequence joins TRBV15 and TRBJ2-5; no clear D gene. V shed 0 bases and J shed 3 bases, with 8 bases lying between them. Germline CDR1 LNHNV, CDR2 YYDKDF (reference sequence). The CDR3 runs 14 residues. CDR3 sequence: CATSRDEGEETQYF. CDR3 DNA sequence: TGTGCCACCAGCAGAGATGAAGGCGAAGAGACCCAGTACTTC.